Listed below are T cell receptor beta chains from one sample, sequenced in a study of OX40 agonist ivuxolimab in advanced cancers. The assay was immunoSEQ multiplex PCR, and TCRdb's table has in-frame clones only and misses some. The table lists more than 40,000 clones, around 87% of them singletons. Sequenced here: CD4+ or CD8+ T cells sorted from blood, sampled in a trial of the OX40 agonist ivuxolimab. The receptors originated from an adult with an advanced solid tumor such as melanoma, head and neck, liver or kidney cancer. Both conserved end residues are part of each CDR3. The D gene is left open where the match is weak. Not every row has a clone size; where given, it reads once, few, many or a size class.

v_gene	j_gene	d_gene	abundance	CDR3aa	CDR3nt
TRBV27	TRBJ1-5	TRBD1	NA	CASSSRQGARQPQHF	TGTGCCAGCAGTTCGAGACAGGGGGCAAGGCAGCCCCAGCATTTT
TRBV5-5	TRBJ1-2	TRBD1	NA	CASSSPDRTVYGYTF	TGTGCCAGCAGCTCCCCGGACAGGACAGTCTATGGCTACACCTTC
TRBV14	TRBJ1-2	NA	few	CASSQVNTYGYTF	TGTGCCAGCAGCCAAGTCAACACCTATGGCTACACCTTC
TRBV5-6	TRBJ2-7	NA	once	CASSLWGGLELNPYEQYF	TGTGCCAGCAGCTTGTGGGGGGGGCTAGAGCTTAACCCCTACGAGCAGTACTTC
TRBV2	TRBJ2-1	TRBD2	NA	CASSEALGGTSGADEQFF	TGTGCCAGCAGTGAAGCGCTTGGCGGGACTAGCGGGGCCGATGAGCAGTTCTTC
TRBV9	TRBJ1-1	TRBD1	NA	CASSVADWTGGAEAFF	TGTGCCAGCAGCGTAGCTGATTGGACAGGGGGGGCGGAAGCTTTCTTT
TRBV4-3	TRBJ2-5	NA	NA	CASSQEAQVWVETQYF	TGCGCCAGCAGCCAAGAGGCCCAGGTTTGGGTTGAGACCCAGTACTTC
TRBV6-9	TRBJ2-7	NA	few	CASSYSIAYEQYF	TGTGCCAGCAGTTACTCGATAGCCTACGAGCAGTACTTC
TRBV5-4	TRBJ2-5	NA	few	CASRPLERPETQYF	TGTGCCAGCAGACCCCTAGAGCGCCCGGAGACCCAGTACTTC
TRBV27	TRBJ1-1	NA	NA	CASSLFLNTEAFF	TGTGCCAGCAGTTTATTTTTGAACACTGAAGCTTTCTTT
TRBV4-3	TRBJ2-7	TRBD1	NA	CASSHGQGAYEQYF	TGCGCCAGCAGCCACGGACAGGGTGCTTACGAGCAGTACTTC
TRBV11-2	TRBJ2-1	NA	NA	CASSLSHYNEQFF	TGTGCCAGCAGCTTATCTCATTACAATGAGCAGTTCTTC
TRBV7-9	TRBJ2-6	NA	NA	CASSLWRRANVLTF	TGTGCCAGCAGCTTATGGAGGCGGGCCAACGTCCTGACTTTC
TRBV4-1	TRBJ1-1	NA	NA	CASSQEGGNTEAFF	TGCGCCAGCAGCCAAGAAGGAGGGAACACTGAAGCTTTCTTT
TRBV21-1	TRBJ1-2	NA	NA	CASSTGTEPMNDGYTF	TGTGCCAGCAGCACCGGGACAGAGCCCATGAACGATGGCTACACCTTC
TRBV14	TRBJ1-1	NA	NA	CASSQDRTPSREAFF	TGTGCCAGCAGCCAAGATCGCACCCCATCGAGGGAAGCTTTCTTT
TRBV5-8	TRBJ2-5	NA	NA	CASSLADRPGETQYF	TGTGCCAGCAGCTTGGCGGACCGCCCCGGGGAGACCCAGTACTTC
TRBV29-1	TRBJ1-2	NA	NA	CSVVSSENYGYTF	TGCAGCGTTGTCTCCTCAGAAAACTATGGCTACACCTTC
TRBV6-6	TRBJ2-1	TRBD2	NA	CASSYILAGNEQFF	TGTGCCAGCAGTTATATCCTAGCGGGGAATGAGCAGTTCTTC
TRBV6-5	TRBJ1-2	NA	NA	CASREAGPSYGYTF	TGTGCCAGCAGAGAAGCTGGACCTAGCTATGGCTACACCTTC
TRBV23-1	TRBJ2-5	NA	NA	CASSLGLQETQYF	TGCGCCAGCAGCCTAGGACTGCAAGAGACCCAGTACTTC
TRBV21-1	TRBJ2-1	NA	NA	CASSIRGVYYNEQFF	TGTGCCAGCAGCATTCGGGGCGTATACTACAATGAGCAGTTCTTC
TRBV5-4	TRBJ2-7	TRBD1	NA	CASSLGQGAYEQYF	TGTGCCAGCAGCTTGGGACAGGGGGCCTACGAGCAGTACTTC
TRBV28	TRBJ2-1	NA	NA	CASSLSAHNEQFF	TGTGCCAGCAGTTTATCGGCCCACAATGAGCAGTTCTTC
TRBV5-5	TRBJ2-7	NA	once	CASSLDWTASEQYF	TGTGCCAGCAGCTTGGATTGGACAGCCTCTGAGCAGTACTTC
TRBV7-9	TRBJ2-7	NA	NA	CASSLRFRGGRSYEQYF	TGTGCCAGCAGCTTAAGATTCCGCGGGGGCCGCTCCTACGAGCAGTACTTC
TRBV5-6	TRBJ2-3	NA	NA	CASSPTGVDTQYF	TGTGCCAGCAGCCCGACGGGCGTAGATACGCAGTATTTT
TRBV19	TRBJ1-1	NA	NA	CASSIGPLGNTEAFF	TGTGCCAGTAGTATTGGACCTCTCGGTAACACTGAAGCTTTCTTT
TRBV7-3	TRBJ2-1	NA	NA	CASSLRGIRFNEQFF	TGTGCCAGCAGCTTAAGGGGGATTAGGTTCAATGAGCAGTTCTTC
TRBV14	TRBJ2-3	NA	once	CASSQGISTDTQYF	TGTGCCAGCAGCCAAGGGATCTCTACAGATACGCAGTATTTT
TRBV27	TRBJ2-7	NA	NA	CASSKGDTPYEQYF	TGTGCCAGCAGTAAAGGGGACACCCCCTACGAGCAGTACTTC
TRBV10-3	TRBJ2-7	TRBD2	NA	CAISAVAGTSYEQYF	TGTGCCATCAGTGCCGTAGCGGGAACCTCCTACGAGCAGTACTTC
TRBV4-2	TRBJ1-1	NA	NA	CASSQSFAGTEAFF	TGTGCCAGCAGCCAAAGCTTCGCGGGCACTGAAGCTTTCTTT